What follows are 30 T cell receptor beta chains derived from one specimen sequenced in a study of neurological immune-mediated disorders. Each CDR3 protein gets one entry after TCRdb re-called the 5' RACE reads with MiXCR. This sample yields more than 50,000 distinct CDR3 sequences, of which about 3.3% are seen a single time; approximately 7.1% belongs to the top ten. The sample was PBMCs. These receptors originate from a woman aged 60-75 years with multiple sclerosis.

This clonotype was recorded many times. The chain links TRBV28 to TRBJ2-1; the match to TRBD1 covers 9 bases. Germline-derived CDR1 and CDR2 are MDHEN and SYDVKM. The ends lost 1 base at V and 9 bases at J; junction bases unmatched: 22. This CDR3 spans 20 amino acids. CDR3 region: CASSLFWPAKGQGWYCEQFF. CDR3 DNA: TGTGCCAGCAGTTTATTTTGGCCCGCCAAAGGACAGGGGTGGTATTGTGAGCAGTTCTTC. Drawing the rest from reference TRBV28 and TRBJ2-1, the complete variable domain is DVKVTQSSRYLVKRTGEKVFLECVQDMDHENMFWYRQDPGLGLRLIYFSYDVKMKEKGDIPEGYSVSREKKERFSLILESASTNQTSMYLCASSLFWPAKGQGWYCEQFFGPGTRLTVL.

This clonotype was counted only a few times. This may arise from a read error, as a much more abundant clone is one base away. The CDR3 coding sequence is TGTGCCAGCAGTTTCGGGAGGTTTAGAACAGGGAAATCTACTGGGGCCAAAGTCCTGACTTTC. Amino acid sequence: CASSFGRFRTGKSTGAKVLTF. This chain links TRBV28 with TRBJ2-6, with a possible D match to TRBD2 (7 bases). The germline gives CDR1 MDHEN, CDR2 SYDVKM. The CDR3 runs to 21 residues.

This clonotype was counted ten times or more. The V gene is TRBV20-1, the J gene TRBJ2-2, with D maybe TRBD2 (6 bases). Germline loops: CDR1 DFQATT, CDR2 SNEGSKA (reference sequence). The CDR3 runs 11 residues. Between the trimmed V and J ends, which lost 7 bases and 7 bases, there was a span of 10 bases. CDR3 sequence reads: CSVGGDGELFF. The CDR3 DNA sequence: TGCAGTGTGGGGGGAGACGGGGAGCTGTTTTTT.

This clonotype was seen ten or more times. The chain employs TRBV2 and TRBJ1-2; D might be TRBD1 (6 bases). CDR1 and CDR2 from the germline V gene are SNHLY and FYNNEI. Trimming removed 1 base at V and 8 bases at J, with 14 bases between. The CDR3 loop spans 14 amino acids. CDR3 in amino acids: CASSEGTGYPGYTF. The CDR3 DNA sequence: TGTGCCAGCAGTGAAGGTACAGGGTATCCCGGCTACACCTTC.

This clonotype was recorded at least ten times. This chain links TRBV9 with TRBJ1-2, with 9 nucleotides matching TRBD1. V trimming: 0 bases; J trimming: 7 bases; junction bases outside the gene matches: 7. CDR1 and CDR2 from the germline V gene are SGDLS and YYNGEE. The CDR3 is 15 residues long. CDR3 in DNA: TGTGCCAGCAGCGTAGACGGGACAGGGTTCGGTGGCTACACCTTC. This translates into CASSVDGTGFGGYTF.

This clonotype was detected ten times or more. V gene TRBV5-1 combines with J gene TRBJ1-4; no clear D gene. Per germline, CDR1 SGHRS and CDR2 YFSETQ. The CDR3 consists of 14 residues. Trimming took 5 bases from V and 0 from J, leaving 8 bases between them. The CDR3 sequence: CASRDGSTNEKLFF. CDR3 DNA: TGCGCCAGCAGGGACGGCTCAACTAATGAAAAACTGTTTTTT.

The sample holds many counts of this clonotype. This chain connects TRBV9 to TRBJ2-4; D assignment may be TRBD1 or TRBD2 (6 bases each). This CDR3 is built from 15 residues. The germline V gene has CDR1 SGDLS and CDR2 YYNGEE. V gave up 3 bases and J gave up 10 bases, with 20 bases separating them. CDR3 protein: CASSGSGSGDRIQYF. CDR3 in DNA: TGTGCCAGCAGCGGATCCGGGTCGGGAGACAGGATTCAGTACTTC.

This clonotype has at least ten counts. V is TRBV29-1 and J is TRBJ1-2, with no clear D. The CDR3 totals 11 residues. The V end was cut by 6 bases, the J end by 5 bases, with 10 bases between. The germline V gene has CDR1 SQVTM and CDR2 ANQGSEA. Here the CDR3 reads CSVGQEYGYTF. As DNA, the CDR3 is TGCAGCGTCGGGCAGGAGTATGGCTACACCTTC.

This clonotype was observed many times. The V call is TRBV20-1, the J call TRBJ1-4; 7 nucleotides align to TRBD1. The CDR3 is 14 amino acids. The V gene end was trimmed by 0 bases and the J gene end by 5 bases; junction bases not matched to a gene: 3. Looked up from germline, CDR1 is DFQATT and CDR2 is SNEGSKA (reference sequence). The CDR3 protein is CSARDAGGNEKLFF. The DNA for the CDR3 is TGCAGTGCTAGAGACGCAGGGGGGAATGAAAAACTGTTTTTT.

In its sample, this clonotype was seen many times. The CDR3 DNA is TGCGCCAGCAGCTTGCTGTTAGGTCAAGAGACCCAGTACTTC. Protein sequence: CASSLLLGQETQYF. The rearrangement links TRBV5-1 to TRBJ2-5; D ambiguous. Germline CDR1 and CDR2: SGHRS and YFSETQ. The V gene lost 1 base and the J gene lost 2 bases, with 9 bases spanning the gap. The CDR3 length is 14 residues.

Ten or more counts support this clonotype. The chain couples TRBV20-1 to TRBJ2-1; no clear D. The V end lost 5 bases, the J end lost 7 bases, and 15 bases lay between the germline ends. The CDR3 runs to 13 residues. Germline V CDR1 and CDR2: DFQATT, SNEGSKA (reference sequence). CDR3 nucleotide sequence: TGCAGTGCTTTTCGTGGAGTAGGGAATGAGCAGTTCTTC. It translates to CSAFRGVGNEQFF.

The chain employs TRBV18 and TRBJ2-1, with D possibly matching TRBD2 (5 bases). Germline CDR1 is KGHSH and CDR2 is LQKENI. CDR3 length equals 16 residues. V lost 3 bases to trimming and J lost 0 bases, with 12 bases between them. The CDR3 region is CASSPSSGSSYNEQFF. The CDR3 nucleotides read TGTGCCAGCTCACCTAGCAGCGGAAGCTCCTACAATGAGCAGTTCTTC.

This clonotype was counted many times. The chain carries TRBV14 and TRBJ2-7; D call uncertain. The germline V gene encodes CDR1 SGHDN and CDR2 FVKESK. This CDR3 is built from 15 residues. The V gene lost 2 bases and the J gene lost 3 bases, with 14 bases spanning the gap. CDR3 region: CASSQYESVGYEQYF. In nucleotides, the CDR3 is TGTGCCAGCAGCCAATATGAGTCGGTGGGCTACGAGCAGTACTTC.

This clonotype was seen at least ten times. The CDR3 is CASSPLRTGGGVNEQFF. The CDR3 DNA is TGTGCCAGCAGCCCCCTAAGGACCGGGGGGGGGGTCAATGAGCAGTTCTTC. The V gene is TRBV3-1, the J gene TRBJ2-1; the match to TRBD2 covers 8 bases. Germline V CDR1 and CDR2: LGHDT, YNNKEL (reference sequence). V was pared by 4 bases and J by 6 bases, with 14 bases of the junction left unmatched. This CDR3 is 17 amino acids long.

This clonotype came up many times. The chain links TRBV24-1 to TRBJ1-2; 7 bases line up with TRBD1. Trimming removed 4 bases from V and 8 bases from J; junction bases left unmatched: 6. The CDR3 covers 13 residues. Germline loops: CDR1 KGHDR, CDR2 SFDVKD. The CDR3 sequence is CATSDHRGGGYTF. The CDR3 coding sequence is TGTGCCACCAGTGACCACAGGGGAGGAGGCTACACCTTC.

In its sample, this clonotype was seen many times. This chain joins TRBV10-3 and TRBJ1-1; 8 nucleotides agree with TRBD1. CDR3 length equals 16 residues. Germline V CDR1 and CDR2: ENHRY, SYGVKD. V lost 8 bases, J lost 5 bases, and 16 bases stayed unmatched. The CDR3 region has the DNA TGTGCCATCTCGAGGACAGGGTCGCGCATGGATACTGAAGCTTTCTTT. Translated: CAISRTGSRMDTEAFF.

This clonotype has at least ten counts. V and J are TRBV12-3 or TRBV12-4 and TRBJ1-1; possible D gene TRBD1, 5 bases. The CDR3 loop spans 14 amino acids. V gave up 3 bases and J gave up 4 bases, with 12 bases separating them. The CDR3 DNA reads as TGTGCCAGCAGTTTTTTTTGGGGACTCACTGAAGCTTTCTTT. Translation: CASSFFWGLTEAFF.

Worth noting for this clonotype: One base away lies a much larger clone, so this may be a sequencing read error. This rearrangement joins TRBV5-1 to TRBJ2-7, with 8 bases matching TRBD1. Germline-derived CDR1 and CDR2 are SGHRS and YFSETQ. This CDR3 is built from 14 residues. CDR3 residues: CASSLGTGNYGQYF. CDR3 sequence (DNA): TGCGCCAGCAGCTTGGGGACAGGGAACTACGGGCAGTACTTC.

This clonotype showed up many times. A much more abundant neighbour one base away suggests this may be a read error. The CDR3 carries no conserved terminal phenylalanine or tryptophan, so it likely arises from a read error. The DNA is left out, because the CDR3 cannot be placed on it with certainty; the CDR3 is given as TCRdb lists it. The rearrangement links TRBV20-1 to TRBJ1-1. The CDR3 adds up to 11 amino acids, both ends counted. Germline V gene data show CDR1 as DFQATT and CDR2 as SNEGSKA (reference sequence). The CDR3 sequence: CSATPPGIRVI.

At least ten counts were recorded for this clonotype. CDR3 sequence reads: CASSADRVTEAFF. CDR3 nucleotides: TGCGCCAGCAGCGCCGACAGGGTGACTGAAGCTTTCTTT. J is TRBJ1-1 and V is TRBV5-1, with 7 bases fitting TRBD1. CDR1 SGHRS and CDR2 YFSETQ come from the germline V gene. The CDR3 is 13 residues long. V dropped 4 bases and J dropped 5; count of bases not matched to a gene: 5.

This clonotype was picked up many times. The rearrangement joins TRBV5-1 to TRBJ1-1; D call uncertain. The CDR3 has 15 residues. Germline CDR1 and CDR2: SGHRS and YFSETQ. V dropped 3 bases and J dropped 2 bases, with 14 bases sitting between them. The CDR3 spells CASSSPTGGNTEAFF. DNA for the CDR3: TGCGCCAGCAGCTCGCCAACTGGCGGAAACACTGAAGCTTTCTTT.

There are many counts of this clonotype. J is TRBJ2-2 and V is TRBV10-3, with 11 bases fitting TRBD2. The V segment lost 8 bases and the J segment 5 bases; nucleotides outside the gene matches: 10. This CDR3 has 16 residues. Per germline, CDR1 ENHRY and CDR2 SYGVKD. The CDR3 here is CAIHRASGRSTGELFF. The DNA of the CDR3 is TGTGCCATCCATAGAGCTAGCGGGAGGAGTACCGGGGAGCTGTTTTTT.

This clonotype occurred a few times. This may come from a read error, since a much larger clone is one base off. The chain recombines TRBV7-8 with TRBJ2-2; weak D call: TRBD1 (5 bases). This CDR3 spans 13 amino acids. V lost 5 bases and J 8 bases, leaving 12 bases between the germline ends. Germline CDR1 reads SGHVS; CDR2 reads FQNEAQ. The CDR3 spells CASSAKGLGELFF. The CDR3 DNA reads TGTGCCAGCAGCGCCAAGGGGTTGGGGGAGCTGTTTTTT.

This clonotype has a count of ten or more. The rearrangement uses TRBV5-1 and TRBJ2-2; TRBD1 agrees at 7 bases. The CDR3 is 16 residues long. Unmatched junction bases numbered 7, after V lost 1 base and J lost 4 bases. Germline loops: CDR1 SGHRS, CDR2 YFSETQ. The CDR3 here is CASSLRTGPSTGELFF. As DNA, the CDR3 is TGCGCCAGCAGCTTGCGGACAGGACCAAGCACCGGGGAGCTGTTTTTT. The full variable domain, its missing parts supplied by reference TRBV5-1 and TRBJ2-2, is KAGVTQTPRYLIKTRGQQVTLSCSPISGHRSVSWYQQTPGQGLQFLFEYFSETQRNKGNFPGRFSGRQFSNSRSEMNVSTLELGDSALYLCASSLRTGPSTGELFFGEGSRLTVL.

This clonotype has ten or more counts. This chain links TRBV6-5 with TRBJ2-2; 9 nucleotides align to TRBD1. Germline CDR1 and CDR2: MNHEY and SVGAGI. The V and J ends lost 3 bases and 2 bases, in that order; junction bases with no gene match: 7. There are 17 residues in the CDR3. The CDR3 protein is CASSYYPGQGNTGELFF. Here the CDR3 DNA reads TGTGCCAGCAGTTATTACCCGGGACAGGGAAACACCGGGGAGCTGTTTTTT.

At least ten counts were recorded for this clonotype. This chain joins TRBV6-1 and TRBJ2-2; D is undetermined. Germline V gives CDR1 MNHNS, CDR2 SASEGT. The CDR3 is 14 amino acids. Trimming left V 6 bases short and J 3 bases short, with 11 bases between. CDR3 DNA: TGTGCCAGCAGCATCCATAGGGACACCGGGGAGCTGTTTTTT. Amino acid sequence: CASSIHRDTGELFF.

At least ten counts were recorded for this clonotype. The chain has TRBV29-1 and TRBJ2-7; a possible D gene is TRBD1 (5 bases). CDR3 length equals 12 residues. Germline CDR1 reads SQVTM; CDR2 reads ANQGSEA. V lost 3 bases to trimming and J lost 3 bases, with 9 bases between them. Here the CDR3 reads CSVDPGNYEQYF. The CDR3 DNA reads as TGCAGCGTTGATCCAGGGAACTACGAGCAGTACTTC.

This clonotype was detected only a few times. V and J are TRBV5-1 and TRBJ1-2; 10 bases are a match to TRBD1. Germline assignment: CDR1 SGHRS and CDR2 YFSETQ. CDR3 length equals 12 residues. Trimming at V came to 0 bases and at J to 13 bases, leaving 3 bases not matched to a gene. For the CDR3, the DNA is TGCGCCAGCAGCTTGGCGGGACAGGGGTCCACCTTC. Amino acids: CASSLAGQGSTF.

This clonotype was counted many times. The chain carries TRBV5-1 and TRBJ1-2; D may be TRBD1 (5 bases). The CDR3 covers 13 residues. Germline V lookup: CDR1 SGHRS, CDR2 YFSETQ. V shed 0 bases and J shed 6 bases, with 9 bases lying between them. The CDR3 loop reads CASSLADSDGYTF. The CDR3 DNA reads as TGCGCCAGCAGCTTGGCCGACAGCGATGGCTACACCTTC.

This clonotype has a count of ten or more. CDR3 sequence reads: CASSLGSGSYNEQFF. The CDR3, as DNA: TGTGCCAGCAGTTTGGGGTCCGGATCCTACAATGAGCAGTTCTTC. The chain recombines TRBV28 with TRBJ2-1; D not resolved. CDR3 length equals 15 residues. The germline gives CDR1 MDHEN, CDR2 SYDVKM. Trimming removed 3 bases at V and 1 base at J, with 10 bases between.